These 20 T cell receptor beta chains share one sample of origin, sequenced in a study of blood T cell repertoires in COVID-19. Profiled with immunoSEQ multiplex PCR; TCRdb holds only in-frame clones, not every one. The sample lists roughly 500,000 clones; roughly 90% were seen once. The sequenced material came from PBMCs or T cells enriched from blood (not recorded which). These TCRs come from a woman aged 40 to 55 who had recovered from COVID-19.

DNA for the CDR3: TGCGCCAGCAGCCAAGATTTACGAAGGGGACAGCTTAATCCCTCTGGAAACACCATATATTTT. Its translation is CASSQDLRRGQLNPSGNTIYF. The chain joins TRBV4-3 to TRBJ1-3, with 7 bases fitting TRBD1. In germline, CDR1 is LGHNA, CDR2 YSLEER. Losses at the gene ends were 0 bases for V and 0 bases for J; bases not matched to a gene: 17. CDR3 size: 21 residues.

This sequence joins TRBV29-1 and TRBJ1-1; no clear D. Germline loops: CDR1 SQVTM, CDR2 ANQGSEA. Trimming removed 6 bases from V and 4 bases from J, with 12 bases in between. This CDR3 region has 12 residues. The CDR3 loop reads CSVVRSSTEAFF. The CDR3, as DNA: TGCAGCGTGGTCCGCTCTAGCACTGAAGCTTTCTTT.

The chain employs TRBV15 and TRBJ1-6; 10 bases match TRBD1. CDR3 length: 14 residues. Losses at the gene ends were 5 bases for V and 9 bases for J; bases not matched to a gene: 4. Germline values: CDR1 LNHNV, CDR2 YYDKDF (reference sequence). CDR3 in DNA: TGTGCCACCAGCTTCGACAGGGGGCCTTCACCCCTCCACTTT. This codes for CATSFDRGPSPLHF.

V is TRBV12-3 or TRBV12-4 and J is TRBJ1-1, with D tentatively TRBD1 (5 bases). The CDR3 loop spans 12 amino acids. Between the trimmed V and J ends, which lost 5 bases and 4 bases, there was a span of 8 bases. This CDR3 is CASSNTGTEAFF. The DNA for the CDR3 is TGTGCCAGCAGTAATACAGGCACTGAAGCTTTCTTT.

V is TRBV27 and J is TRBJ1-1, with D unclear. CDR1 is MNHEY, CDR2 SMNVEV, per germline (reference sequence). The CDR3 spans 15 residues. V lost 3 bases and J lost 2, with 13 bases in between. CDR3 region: CASSFQNSPNTEAFF. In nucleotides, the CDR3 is TGTGCCAGCAGTTTCCAAAACTCACCAAACACTGAAGCTTTCTTT.

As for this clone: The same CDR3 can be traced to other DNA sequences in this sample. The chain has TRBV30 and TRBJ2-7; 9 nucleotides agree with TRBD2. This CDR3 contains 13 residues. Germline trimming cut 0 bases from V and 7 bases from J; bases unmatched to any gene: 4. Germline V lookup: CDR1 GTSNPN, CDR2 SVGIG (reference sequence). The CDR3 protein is CAWSVAGGREQYF. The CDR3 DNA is TGTGCCTGGAGTGTGGCGGGAGGGCGAGAGCAGTACTTC. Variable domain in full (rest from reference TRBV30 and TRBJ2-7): SQTIHQWPATLVQPVGSPLSLECTVEGTSNPNLYWYRQAAGRGLQLLFYSVGIGQISSEVPQNLSASRPQDRQFILSSKKLLLSDSGFYLCAWSVAGGREQYFGPGTRLTVT.

The CDR3 coding sequence is TGTGCCAGCAGCTTAAGGGGCGGTGGGGAATATGAGCAGTTCTTC. Translation: CASSLRGGGEYEQFF. The chain couples TRBV13 to TRBJ2-1, with D possibly TRBD1 on 5 matching bases. The CDR3 contains 15 residues. The germline CDR1 and CDR2 sequences are PRHDT and FYEKMQ (reference sequence). V dropped 2 bases and J dropped 8 bases, with 16 bases sitting between them. Complete variable domain (other parts from reference TRBV13 and TRBJ2-1): AAGVIQSPRHLIKEKRETATLKCYPIPRHDTVYWYQQGPGQDPQFLISFYEKMQSDKGSIPDRFSAQQFSDYHSELNMSSLELGDSALYFCASSLRGGGEYEQFFGPGTRLTVL.

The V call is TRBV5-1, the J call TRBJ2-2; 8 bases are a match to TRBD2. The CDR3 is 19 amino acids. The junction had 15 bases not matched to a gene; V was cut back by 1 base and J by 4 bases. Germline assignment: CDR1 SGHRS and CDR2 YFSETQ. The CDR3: CASSLNPGGPGYSTGELFF. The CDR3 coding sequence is TGCGCCAGCAGCTTGAACCCGGGAGGGCCGGGGTATAGCACCGGGGAGCTGTTTTTT.

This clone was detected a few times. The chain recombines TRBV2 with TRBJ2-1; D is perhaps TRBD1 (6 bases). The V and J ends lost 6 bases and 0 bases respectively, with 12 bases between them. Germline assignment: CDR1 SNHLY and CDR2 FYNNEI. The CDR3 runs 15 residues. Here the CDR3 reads CASSRDTSSYNEQFF. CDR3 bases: TGTGCCAGCAGCAGGGACACCAGCTCCTACAATGAGCAGTTCTTC.

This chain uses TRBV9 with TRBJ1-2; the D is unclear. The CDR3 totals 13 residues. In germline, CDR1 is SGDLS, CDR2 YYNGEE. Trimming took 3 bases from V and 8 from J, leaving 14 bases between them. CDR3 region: CASSARDLRGYTF. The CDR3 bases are TGTGCCAGCAGCGCGAGGGATTTACGGGGCTACACCTTC.

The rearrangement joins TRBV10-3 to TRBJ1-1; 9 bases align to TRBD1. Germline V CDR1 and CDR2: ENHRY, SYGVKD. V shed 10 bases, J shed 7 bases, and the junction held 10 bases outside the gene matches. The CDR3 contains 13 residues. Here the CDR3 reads CASSGTGQGEAFF. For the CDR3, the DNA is TGTGCCAGCTCAGGGACAGGGCAAGGTGAAGCTTTCTTT.

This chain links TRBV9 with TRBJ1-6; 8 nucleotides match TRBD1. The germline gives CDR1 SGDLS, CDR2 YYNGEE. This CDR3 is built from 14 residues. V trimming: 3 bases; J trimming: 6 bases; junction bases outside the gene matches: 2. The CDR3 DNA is TGTGCCAGCAGCGCACAGGGGGGTAATTCACCCCTCCACTTT. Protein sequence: CASSAQGGNSPLHF.

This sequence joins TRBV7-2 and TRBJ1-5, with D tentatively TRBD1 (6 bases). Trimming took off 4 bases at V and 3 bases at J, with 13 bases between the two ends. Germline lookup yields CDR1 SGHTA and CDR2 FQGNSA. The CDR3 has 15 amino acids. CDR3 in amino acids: CASSSPGGHNQPQHF. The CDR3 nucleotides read TGTGCCAGCAGCTCCCCGGGGGGGCACAATCAGCCCCAGCATTTT.

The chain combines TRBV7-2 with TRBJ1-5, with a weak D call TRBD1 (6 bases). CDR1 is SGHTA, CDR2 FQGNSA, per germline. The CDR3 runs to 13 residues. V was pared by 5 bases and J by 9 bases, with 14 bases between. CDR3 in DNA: TGTGCCAGCAGCCCGGACGGGGGGCGGCCCCAGCATTTT. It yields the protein CASSPDGGRPQHF.

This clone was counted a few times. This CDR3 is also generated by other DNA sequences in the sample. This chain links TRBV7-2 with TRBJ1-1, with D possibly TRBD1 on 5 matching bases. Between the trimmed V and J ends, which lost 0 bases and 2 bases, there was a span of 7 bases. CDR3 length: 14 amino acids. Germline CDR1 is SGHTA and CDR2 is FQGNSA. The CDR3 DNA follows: TGTGCCAGCAGCTTAGCGGGGGGAAACACTGAAGCTTTCTTT. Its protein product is CASSLAGGNTEAFF.

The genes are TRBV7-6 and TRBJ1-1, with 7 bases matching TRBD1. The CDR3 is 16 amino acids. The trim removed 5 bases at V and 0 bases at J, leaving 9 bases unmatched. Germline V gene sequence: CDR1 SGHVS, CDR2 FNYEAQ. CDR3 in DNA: TGTGCCAGCAGCCCCGGACAGGAGAGCATGAACACTGAAGCTTTCTTT. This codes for CASSPGQESMNTEAFF. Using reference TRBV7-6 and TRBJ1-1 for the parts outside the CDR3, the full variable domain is GAGVSQSPRYKVTKRGQDVALRCDPISGHVSLYWYRQALGQGPEFLTYFNYEAQQDKSGLPNDRFSAERPEGSISTLTIQRTEQRDSAMYRCASSPGQESMNTEAFFGQGTRLTVV.

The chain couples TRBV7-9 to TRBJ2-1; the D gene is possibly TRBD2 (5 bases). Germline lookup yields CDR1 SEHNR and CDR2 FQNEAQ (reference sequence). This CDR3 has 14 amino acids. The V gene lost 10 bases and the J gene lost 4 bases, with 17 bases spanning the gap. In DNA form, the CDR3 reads TGTGCCACCAATCTCGCCCGGGGTTACAATGAGCAGTTCTTC. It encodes CATNLARGYNEQFF.

CDR3 protein: CASSETHNEKLFF. CDR3 DNA: TGTGCCAGCAGTGAAACTCATAATGAAAAACTGTTTTTT. The chain combines TRBV2 with TRBJ1-4; D unclear. CDR1 and CDR2 from the germline V gene are SNHLY and FYNNEI. V lost 2 bases to trimming and J lost 4 bases, with 5 bases between them. This CDR3 is 13 amino acids long.

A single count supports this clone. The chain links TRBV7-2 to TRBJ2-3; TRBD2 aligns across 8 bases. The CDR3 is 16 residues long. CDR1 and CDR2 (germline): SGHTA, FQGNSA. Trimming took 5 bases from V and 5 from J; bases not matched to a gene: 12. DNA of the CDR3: TGTGCCAGCAGCCTGGCCACCGGGGGGGCGCGAGATACGCAGTATTTT. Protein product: CASSLATGGARDTQYF. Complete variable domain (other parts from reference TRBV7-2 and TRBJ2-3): GAGVSQSPSNKVTEKGKDVELRCDPISGHTALYWYRQSLGQGLEFLIYFQGNSAPDKSGLPSDRFSAERTGGSVSTLTIQRTQQEDSAVYLCASSLATGGARDTQYFGPGTRLTVL.

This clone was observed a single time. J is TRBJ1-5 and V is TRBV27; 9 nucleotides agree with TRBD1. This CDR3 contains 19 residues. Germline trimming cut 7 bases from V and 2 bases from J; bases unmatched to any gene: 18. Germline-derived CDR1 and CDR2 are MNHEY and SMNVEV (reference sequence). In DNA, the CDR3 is TGTGCCAGCAACCCACGAAATCCGGGACAGGGACGCGGCAATCAGCCCCAGCATTTT. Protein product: CASNPRNPGQGRGNQPQHF.